These 26 T cell receptor beta chains came from one sample sequenced in a study of tumor-infiltrating lymphocytes in primary liver carcinoma. The researchers produced TCR beta cDNA from around 500 ng total RNA with a constant-region primer. The TCR beta library was amplified through three nested multiplex PCR rounds in a modified ARM-PCR procedure. PCR rounds one and two used TRBV1-TRBV30 forward primers with a C-beta reverse primer for roughly 9 cycles each. TCRdb re-called the multiplex PCR reads through MiXCR, storing one row per CDR3 protein. The sample carries fewer than 400,000 distinct CDR3 sequences, 65% recorded once. Blood RNA came from unsorted whole blood; germline DNA was also extracted. Sequencing was carried out using peripheral blood. Source of these receptors: a man aged 40-50 years with primary liver carcinoma and hepatitis B virus infection.

In the case of this clonotype: The junction does not match germline at one end; this may be a read error. V is TRBV5-1 and J is TRBJ2-1; no clear D gene. The CDR3 is 17 amino acids. Germline-derived CDR1 and CDR2 are SGHRS and YFSETQ. This CDR3 reads CASSLAPTAGSYDEQFF. In DNA, the CDR3 is TGCGCCAGCAGCTTGGCCCCGACTGCAGGTTCCTACGATGAGCAGTTCTTC.

On this clonotype: The CDR3 carries no conserved terminal phenylalanine or tryptophan, so it likely arises from a read error. This chain uses TRBV29-1 with TRBJ2-7, with a weak D call TRBD2 (5 bases). Trimming removed 8 bases at V and 5 bases at J, with 13 bases between. Per germline, CDR1 SQVTM and CDR2 ANQGSEA. This CDR3 comprises 11 residues. CDR3 DNA: TGCAGCCTTAATCGGGGAGACGAGCAGTACATC. Protein product: CSLNRGDEQYI.

This clonotype was counted only a few times. The chain is built from TRBV30 and TRBJ2-7; 9 nucleotides line up with TRBD1. Germline-derived CDR1 and CDR2 are GTSNPN and SVGIG (reference sequence). The CDR3 loop spans 13 amino acids. J was trimmed by 5 bases and V by 2 bases; bases with no gene match: 4. The CDR3 bases are TGTGCCTGGAGTCGGGACAGGGTGGACGAGCAGTACTTC. This sequence encodes CAWSRDRVDEQYF.

V usage is TRBV7-3 and J usage is TRBJ1-5; a possible D gene is TRBD1 (5 bases). Germline CDR1 and CDR2: SGHTA and FQGTGA. The ends were cut back, 4 bases at V and 11 bases at J, with 15 bases in the middle. This CDR3 contains 13 residues. The CDR3 DNA is TGTGCCAGCAGCTCCGGTGGGGAGGGGACCCAGCATTTT. Translated: CASSSGGEGTQHF.

This clonotype has just a few counts. The rearrangement links TRBV5-8 to TRBJ2-1; perhaps TRBD1 as D (5 bases). The V gene lost 1 base and the J gene lost 7 bases, with 15 bases spanning the gap. This CDR3 is 15 amino acids long. Germline CDR1 SGHTS, CDR2 YDEGEE. The CDR3 is CASSLWGQPDNEQFF. CDR3 sequence (DNA): TGTGCCAGCAGCTTGTGGGGCCAGCCTGATAATGAGCAGTTCTTC.

Of note for this clonotype: Possible read error: a much larger clone is one base away. The rearrangement uses TRBV5-4 and TRBJ2-2, with TRBD1 as a possible D gene (6 bases). The V gene's germline CDR1 is SGHNT and CDR2 YYREEE (reference sequence). CDR3 length equals 15 residues. CDR3 sequence: CASSPGQANTGELSF. CDR3 DNA sequence: TGTGCCAGCAGCCCGGGACAAGCGAACACCGGGGAGCTGTCTTTT. The full variable domain, its missing parts supplied by reference TRBV5-4 and TRBJ2-2, is ETGVTQSPTHLIKTRGQQVTLRCSSQSGHNTVSWYQQALGQGPQFIFQYYREEENGRGNFPPRFSGLQFPNYSSELNVNALELDDSALYLCASSPGQANTGELSFGEGSRLTVL.

About this clonotype: This clone may be a read error of a much larger clone one base away. The V gene is TRBV6-6, the J gene TRBJ2-7; the D is unclear. This CDR3 region has 13 residues. The germline V gene encodes CDR1 MNHNY and CDR2 SVGAGI (reference sequence). CDR3 in DNA: TGTACCAGCAGTTCCCTTCCCAGAGACGAGCAGTACTTC. It codes for CTSSSLPRDEQYF.

About this clonotype: It may be a read error: a sequence one base away is much more abundant. This chain uses TRBV6-2 or TRBV6-3 with TRBJ1-1; perhaps TRBD1 as D (5 bases). This CDR3 comprises 15 residues. Germline V gives CDR1 MNHEY, CDR2 SVGEGT. The CDR3 loop is CASRHSTDRYTGAFF. The CDR3 DNA sequence: TGTGCCAGCAGACACTCGACAGATAGGTACACTGGAGCTTTCTTT.

V and J are TRBV28 and TRBJ1-2, with 11 bases matching TRBD1. The CDR3 length is 14 residues. The germline gives CDR1 MDHEN, CDR2 SYDVKM. Unmatched junction bases numbered 4, after V lost 4 bases and J lost 6 bases. The CDR3 sequence is CASSSPGQGDGYTF. The CDR3 bases are TGTGCCAGCAGTTCACCGGGACAGGGGGATGGCTACACCTTC.

Details on this clonotype: This likely comes from a read error, as the CDR3 has no conserved phenylalanine or tryptophan at its end. The chain uses TRBV6-6 and TRBJ2-7; 7 positions match TRBD1. CDR3 length: 14 residues. Per germline, CDR1 MNHNY and CDR2 SVGAGI (reference sequence). For the CDR3, the DNA is TGTGCCAGCAGTTACCGGGACAGAAACTACGGGCAGTACCTC. This sequence encodes CASSYRDRNYGQYL.

This clonotype was detected a few times. The chain links TRBV5-1 to TRBJ2-3; D unclear. The CDR3 is 14 amino acids. Trimming shortened V by 1 base and J by 0 bases, and 6 bases separated the two germline ends. CDR1 SGHRS and CDR2 YFSETQ come from the germline V gene. DNA for the CDR3: TGCGCCAGCAGCTTGATCAGTAGCACAGATACGCAGTATTTT. The encoded protein is CASSLISSTDTQYF.

There are many counts of this clonotype. The rearrangement links TRBV12-3 or TRBV12-4 to TRBJ1-1; D possibly corresponds to TRBD1 (6 bases). V gave up 4 bases and J gave up 1 base, with 7 bases separating them. This CDR3 has 13 residues. The CDR3 nucleotides are TGTGCCAGCAGTTGGACAGAGAACACTGAAGCTTTCTTT. It specifies CASSWTENTEAFF.

This clonotype was found a few times. V usage is TRBV5-5 and J usage is TRBJ2-7; TRBD1 is a possible D gene (6 bases). CDR3 length: 14 amino acids. Trimming took 4 bases from V and 3 from J, leaving 14 bases between them. Germline assignment: CDR1 SGHKS and CDR2 YYEKEE (reference sequence). CDR3 in DNA: TGTGCCAGCAGCCTAAACCGGGACATCTACGAGCAGTACTTC. Amino acids: CASSLNRDIYEQYF.

With regard to this clonotype: Without the conserved terminal phenylalanine or tryptophan, this CDR3 likely stems from a read error. The chain recombines TRBV11-2 with TRBJ1-1; perhaps TRBD1 as D (5 bases). The CDR3 extends over 17 amino acids. The germline V gene encodes CDR1 SGHAT and CDR2 FQNNGV. V lost 1 base and J 1 base, leaving 16 bases between the germline ends. The DNA of the CDR3 is TGTGCCAGCAGCTTAGTTGGGGGTGGGGAATCGAACACTGAAGCTTTCTCT. Protein: CASSLVGGGESNTEAFS.

This chain connects TRBV10-3 to TRBJ2-2; D is ambiguous. The germline V gene encodes CDR1 ENHRY and CDR2 SYGVKD. The CDR3 length is 14 residues. Trimming removed 3 bases from V and 4 bases from J, with 9 bases in between. The CDR3 sequence is CAISDWRTTGELFF. The DNA of the CDR3 is TGTGCCATCAGTGATTGGCGGACCACCGGGGAGCTGTTTTTT.

The gene calls are TRBV25-1 and TRBJ2-1; D may correspond to TRBD1 or TRBD2 (6 bases each). CDR3 length: 19 residues. Looked up from germline, CDR1 is MGHDK and CDR2 is SYGVNS. With 4 bases removed from V and 6 bases from J, the gap between germline ends came to 28 bases. CDR3 nucleotide sequence: TGTGCCAGCAGTGTGGGGGCGCGGGAAGCGGCTATGTGGGGCAATGAGCAGTTCTTC. This gives the protein CASSVGAREAAMWGNEQFF.

On this clonotype: One end of the junction fails to match germline, which may point to a read error. The genes are TRBV5-4 and TRBJ2-5, with D possibly matching TRBD1 (5 bases). The CDR3 loop spans 14 amino acids. In germline, CDR1 is SGHNT, CDR2 YYREEE (reference sequence). DNA for the CDR3: TGTGCCAACAGCCATGACAGTTACCAAGAGACCCCGTACTTC. This sequence encodes CANSHDSYQETPYF. The full variable domain, its missing parts supplied by reference TRBV5-4 and TRBJ2-5, is ETGVTQSPTHLIKTRGQQVTLRCSSQSGHNTVSWYQQALGQGPQFIFQYYREEENGRGNFPPRFSGLQFPNYSSELNVNALELDDSALYLCANSHDSYQETPYFGPGTRLLVL.

This clonotype was counted a few times. The chain uses TRBV30 and TRBJ2-3, with 10 bases identical to TRBD2. V gave up 6 bases and J gave up 3 bases; unmatched junction bases: 6. The CDR3 has 14 amino acids. The germline V gene encodes CDR1 GTSNPN and CDR2 SVGIG (reference sequence). The CDR3 region has the DNA TGTGCCTGTGTTAGCGGGAGGAGTACAGATACGCAGTATTTT. Translated: CACVSGRSTDTQYF. Full variable domain (remainder filled in from reference TRBV30 and TRBJ2-3): SQTIHQWPATLVQPVGSPLSLECTVEGTSNPNLYWYRQAAGRGLQLLFYSVGIGQISSEVPQNLSASRPQDRQFILSSKKLLLSDSGFYLCACVSGRSTDTQYFGPGTRLTVL.

As for this clonotype: One end of the junction fails to match germline, which may point to a read error. V usage is TRBV11-1 and J usage is TRBJ2-2, with D possibly TRBD2 on 5 matching bases. The CDR3 sequence is 15 residues long. Germline V lookup: CDR1 SGHAT, CDR2 FQDESV (reference sequence). The CDR3 coding sequence is TGTGCCAGCAGCTATCCCGCTGCTGGCACCGGGGAGCTGTCTTTT. Translating it yields CASSYPAAGTGELSF. The full variable domain, completed using reference TRBV11-1 and TRBJ2-2, is EAEVAQSPRYKITEKSQAVAFWCDPISGHATLYWYRQILGQGPELLVQFQDESVVDDSQLPKDRFSAERLKGVDSTLKIQPAELGDSAMYLCASSYPAAGTGELSFGEGSRLTVL.

In its sample, this clonotype was seen a few times. Sequence at one end of the junction differs from germline and may be a read error. V and J are TRBV28 and TRBJ2-7; 8 bases line up with TRBD2. From germline, CDR1 is MDHEN and CDR2 SYDVKM. The CDR3 extends over 13 amino acids. The CDR3 region is CASSPGGPHERYF. Written as DNA, the CDR3 is TGTGCCAGCAGTCCGGGAGGGCCCCACGAGCGGTACTTC.

Remarks on this clonotype: A much larger clone differs from this one at a single base, so this may be a read error. CDR3 sequence: CAGSYPSYEQYF. CDR3 coding DNA: TGTGCCGGCAGTTACCCGTCCTACGAGCAGTACTTC. The chain employs TRBV6-2 or TRBV6-3 and TRBJ2-7; no reliable D call. This CDR3 contains 12 residues. CDR1 and CDR2 (germline): MNHEY, SVGEGT.

Worth noting for this clonotype: A much more abundant neighbour one base away suggests this may be a read error. The chain employs TRBV12-3 or TRBV12-4 and TRBJ2-1; D might be TRBD2 (6 bases). V lost 5 bases and J lost 8, with 16 bases in between. This CDR3 contains 14 residues. The CDR3 region has the DNA TGTGCCAGCAGTGCGGACCTGACTAGTGATGAGCAGTTCTTC. Protein product: CASSADLTSDEQFF.

The V and J genes are TRBV11-2 and TRBJ2-3; 7 bases are shared with TRBD2. This CDR3 is 16 amino acids long. V lost 1 base, J lost 12 bases, and 16 bases stayed unmatched. The germline V gene has CDR1 SGHAT and CDR2 FQNNGV. CDR3 sequence reads: CASSLVGTISTVTQYF. The CDR3 nucleotides are TGTGCCAGCAGCTTAGTGGGGACTATCAGCACAGTTACACAGTATTTT.

Of note for this clonotype: The junction and the germline gene differ at one end; a read error may be behind it. The chain carries TRBV29-1 and TRBJ1-2; D is perhaps TRBD1 (5 bases). The CDR3 is made up of 14 amino acids. Per germline, CDR1 SQVTM and CDR2 ANQGSEA. The CDR3 DNA reads TGCAGCATTGATATCAGCGATAGGGGATATGGCTACACCTTC. Translated: CSIDISDRGYGYTF.

This rearrangement joins TRBV6-1 to TRBJ2-2; possible D gene TRBD2, 5 bases. The CDR3 is 15 residues long. CDR1 and CDR2 from the germline V gene are MNHNS and SASEGT. V was pared by 4 bases and J by 4 bases, with 13 bases between. CDR3 DNA: TGTGCCAGCAGTGGTGGAGGAATAAGCACCGGGGAGCTGTTTTTT. This gives the protein CASSGGGISTGELFF.

On this clonotype: A junction boundary mismatches the germline segment, possibly from a read error. The chain combines TRBV4-3 with TRBJ2-2, with 14 bases identical to TRBD2. This CDR3 contains 18 residues. Germline CDR1 LGHNA, CDR2 YSLEER. CDR3 bases: TGCGCCAGCAGCCAAGCGGGACTAGCGGGAGTACAAAACGGGAAGCTGTTTTTT. Its protein is CASSQAGLAGVQNGKLFF.